The source of this TCR beta chain is a study of pediatric ulcerative colitis. Profiling relied on immunoSEQ multiplex PCR, and the TCRdb table lists in-frame clones only, not all of them. The sample shows 10,000 to 15,000 clones, around 77% of them seen only once. CDR1 and CDR2 (germline): LNHDA, SQIVND (reference sequence). Trimming removed 5 bases from V and 7 bases from J, with 14 bases in between. This CDR3 has 14 residues. Rectal tissue came from one to two pinch biopsies taken at colonoscopy. The TCR comes from a boy under 18 who was a control in a study of pediatric ulcerative colitis. The chain joins TRBV19 to TRBJ1-4; a weak D match, TRBD1 (5 bases). The sequenced sample was gut tissue. As DNA, the CDR3 is TGTGCCAGTAGTTCCGGGGGTTATGGTGAAAAACTGTTTTTT. Encoded protein: CASSSGGYGEKLFF. The whole variable domain, remainder taken from reference TRBV19 and TRBJ1-4, is DGGITQSPKYLFRKEGQNVTLSCEQNLNHDAMYWYRQDPGQGLRLIYYSQIVNDFQKGDIAEGYSVSREKKESFPLTVTSAQKNPTAFYLCASSSGGYGEKLFFGSGTQLSVL.